This TCR beta chain derives from a study of blood T cell repertoires in COVID-19. About the study: PBMCs, B-cell-depleted T cells, or T cells provided the cDNA or gDNA that made up the material.

This CDR3 region has 14 residues. The J segment lost 8 bases and the V segment lost 0 bases, leaving 4 bases of the junction unmatched. Germline CDR1 and CDR2: SGHRS and YFSETQ. TCRdb's table, derived via immunoSEQ multiplex PCR, lists solely in-frame clones and lacks some. The sample has about 54,000 clones; roughly nine tenths are singletons. V gene TRBV5-1 combines with J gene TRBJ2-1; TRBD2 agrees at 8 bases. Sequences were obtained from peripheral blood. The receptor was isolated from a woman aged 55 to 70 with active or convalescent COVID-19. CDR3 residues: CASSLEGTRYEQFF. The CDR3 region has the DNA TGCGCCAGCAGCTTGGAAGGGACTAGATATGAGCAGTTCTTC.